This T cell receptor (beta chain) was documented in a study of control samples from healthy donors and cancer patients. V was clipped by 2 bases and J by 7 bases, with 11 bases between them. This CDR3 spans 14 amino acids. Germline V gene lookup returns CDR1 SGHTA and CDR2 FQGTGA. TCRdb's copy holds only in-frame clones and misses some; the assay was immunoSEQ multiplex PCR. The data contain about 71,000 clones, over 85% of them singletons. Sequences were obtained from PBMCs. This clonotype was sampled from a man between 60 and 75 years old with lung cancer. This rearrangement joins TRBV7-3 to TRBJ2-2, with a tentative D call TRBD2 (5 bases). The CDR3 DNA reads TGTGCCAGCAGCTTAGGGAGTAGGAACGGGGAGCTGTTTTTT. It is translated as CASSLGSRNGELFF.